This T cell receptor beta chain was sequenced for a study of T-cell memory formation after mild COVID-19. General study results and limits: Clones shrinking between day 15 and 85 showed a balanced CD4/CD8 split, and those that grew later tilted toward CD4+.

From the 5' RACE reads, TCRdb called clonotypes with MiXCR, one entry per CDR3 protein. The table includes roughly 250,000 distinct CDR3 sequences, over 15% detected once. Deletions cut 0 bases from V and 6 bases from J, with 10 bases between. Germline CDR1 MNHEY, CDR2 SVGAGI. The CDR3 loop spans 14 amino acids. As regards this clonotype: Its specificity is unknown.

Specimen: PBMCs or a T cell subset sorted from them (not recorded which). The chain joins TRBV6-5 to TRBJ2-3, with D perhaps matching TRBD1 or TRBD2 (5 bases each). This sequence was found in a man aged 18 to 35 who had mild COVID-19 (a few samples of this study predate the infection). Cell type and time point are not known. The CDR3 sequence: CASSYSRGSDTQYF. The CDR3 DNA sequence: TGTGCCAGCAGTTACTCGAGGGGCTCTGATACGCAGTATTTT.